These 6 T cell receptor beta chains were sequenced from one sample in a study of blood T cells in healthy people across ages. Sample-barcoded 5' priming and a J-beta primer mix drove a second PCR of roughly 6 to 12 cycles. TCRdb re-analysed the 5' RACE reads in MiXCR, keeping a single row per CDR3 protein. The repertoire includes about 930,000 distinct CDR3 sequences, almost 30% of them detected once, and roughly 10% sits in the top ten. These data were also filed under a second study, of T cells of mothers and their children.

Specimen: blood. The receptor set was obtained from a woman in her forties in good health.

In this sample, this clonotype turned up many times. The chain has TRBV7-2 and TRBJ1-2; D remains ambiguous. V dropped 4 bases and J dropped 4 bases, with 10 bases sitting between them. Germline CDR1 is SGHTA and CDR2 is FQGNSA. The CDR3 consists of 13 residues. CDR3 in DNA: TGTGCCAGCAGCTCAACAGCGGGCTATGGCTACACCTTC. Residues: CASSSTAGYGYTF. The whole variable domain, filled in from reference TRBV7-2 and TRBJ1-2, reads GAGVSQSPSNKVTEKGKDVELRCDPISGHTALYWYRQSLGQGLEFLIYFQGNSAPDKSGLPSDRFSAERTGGSVSTLTIQRTQQEDSAVYLCASSSTAGYGYTFGSGTRLTVV.

This clonotype has at least ten counts. The chain recombines TRBV28 with TRBJ1-5; D gene ambiguous. Between the trimmed V and J ends, which lost 3 bases and 0 bases, there was a span of 12 bases. The germline V gene encodes CDR1 MDHEN and CDR2 SYDVKM. The CDR3 covers 16 residues. The chain's CDR3 is CASSFSGRDSNQPQHF. As DNA, the CDR3 is TGTGCCAGCAGTTTTTCTGGGCGCGATAGCAATCAGCCCCAGCATTTT.

This clonotype showed up many times. This CDR3 is CASSLYRGRANEKLFF. The CDR3 DNA sequence: TGTGCCAGCAGTTTATACAGGGGGAGGGCTAATGAAAAACTGTTTTTT. This chain uses TRBV27 with TRBJ1-4; the match to TRBD1 covers 8 bases. Germline V gene data show CDR1 as MNHEY and CDR2 as SMNVEV (reference sequence). Trimming took 1 base from V and 3 from J; bases not matched to a gene: 4. This CDR3 is 16 amino acids long.

The rearrangement joins TRBV28 to TRBJ1-2; D is possibly TRBD1 (5 bases). CDR1 is MDHEN, CDR2 SYDVKM, per germline. The V end lost 2 bases, the J end lost 0 bases, and 13 bases lay between the germline ends. This CDR3 is built from 16 residues. For the CDR3, the DNA is TGTGCCAGCAGTTTAGTGTTTGGGACTCCTAACTATGGCTACACCTTC. This encodes CASSLVFGTPNYGYTF.

This clonotype was recorded a few times. This chain connects TRBV7-6 to TRBJ2-1; D is unresolved. CDR1 SGHVS and CDR2 FNYEAQ come from the germline V gene. The CDR3 extends over 13 amino acids. V was pared by 2 bases and J by 10 bases, with 12 bases between. The CDR3 nucleotides read TGTGCCAGCAGCTTATCATCGGCAGTCGAGCAGTTCTTC. This codes for CASSLSSAVEQFF.

The table lists this clonotype with a few counts. The V and J genes are TRBV12-3 or TRBV12-4 and TRBJ2-1, with 9 bases lining up with TRBD1. This CDR3 contains 17 residues. J gave up 10 bases and V 6 bases, and 19 bases lay outside the gene matches. The CDR3 DNA sequence: TGTGCCAGCAGCGCCTTCCCCGGGACAGGGAGCTCCTACGAGCAGTTCTTC. It translates to CASSAFPGTGSSYEQFF.